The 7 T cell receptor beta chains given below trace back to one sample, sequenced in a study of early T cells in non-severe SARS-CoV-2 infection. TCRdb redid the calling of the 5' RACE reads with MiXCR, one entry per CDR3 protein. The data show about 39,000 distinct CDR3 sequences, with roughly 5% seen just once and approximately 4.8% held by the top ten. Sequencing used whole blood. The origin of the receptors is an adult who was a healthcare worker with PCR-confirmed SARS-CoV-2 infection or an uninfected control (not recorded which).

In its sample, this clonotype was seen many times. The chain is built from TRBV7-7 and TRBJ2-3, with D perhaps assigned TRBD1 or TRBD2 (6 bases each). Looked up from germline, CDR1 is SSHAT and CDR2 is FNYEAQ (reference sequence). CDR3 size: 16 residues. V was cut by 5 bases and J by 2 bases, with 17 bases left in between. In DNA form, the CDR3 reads TGTGCCAGCAGCCCCCTTCTGAGGGGGGACACAGATACGCAGTATTTT. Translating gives CASSPLLRGDTDTQYF.

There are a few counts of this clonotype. CDR3 sequence: CSFWTGGYNEQFF. The CDR3 DNA reads as TGCAGCTTTTGGACAGGGGGATACAATGAGCAGTTCTTC. V usage is TRBV29-1 and J usage is TRBJ2-1; 10 bases are shared with TRBD1. CDR3 length equals 13 residues. J lost 4 bases, V lost 8 bases, and 5 bases had no gene match. CDR1 is SQVTM, CDR2 ANQGSEA, per germline.

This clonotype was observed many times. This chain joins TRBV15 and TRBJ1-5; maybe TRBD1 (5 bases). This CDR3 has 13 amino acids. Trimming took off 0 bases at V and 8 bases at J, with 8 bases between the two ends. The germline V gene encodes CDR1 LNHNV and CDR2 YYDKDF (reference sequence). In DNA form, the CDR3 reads TGTGCCACCAGCAGAGATCGGGGGGAGCCCCAGCATTTT. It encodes CATSRDRGEPQHF.

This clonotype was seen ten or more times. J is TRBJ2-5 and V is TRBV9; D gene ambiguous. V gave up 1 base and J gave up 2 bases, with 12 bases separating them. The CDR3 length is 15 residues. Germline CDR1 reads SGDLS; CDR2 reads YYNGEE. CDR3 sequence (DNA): TGTGCCAGCAGCGTATTTAACGGCTTGCAAGAGACCCAGTACTTC. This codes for CASSVFNGLQETQYF.

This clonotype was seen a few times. Written as DNA, the CDR3 is TGTGCCGCCGGGACAGTTCCCCCCTATGGCTACACCTTC. Translation gives CAAGTVPPYGYTF. V usage is TRBV27 and J usage is TRBJ1-2; 7 bases map to TRBD1. V dropped 11 bases and J dropped 4; count of bases not matched to a gene: 10. This CDR3 is built from 13 residues. Germline CDR1 is MNHEY and CDR2 is SMNVEV (reference sequence).

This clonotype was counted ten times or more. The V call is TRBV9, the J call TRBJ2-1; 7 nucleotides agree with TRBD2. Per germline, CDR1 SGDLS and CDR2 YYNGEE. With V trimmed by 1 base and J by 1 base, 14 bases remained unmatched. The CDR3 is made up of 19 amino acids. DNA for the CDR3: TGTGCCAGCAGCGTATTTAGTCTGGCGGGAGAGTATTCCTACAATGAGCAGTTCTTC. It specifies CASSVFSLAGEYSYNEQFF.

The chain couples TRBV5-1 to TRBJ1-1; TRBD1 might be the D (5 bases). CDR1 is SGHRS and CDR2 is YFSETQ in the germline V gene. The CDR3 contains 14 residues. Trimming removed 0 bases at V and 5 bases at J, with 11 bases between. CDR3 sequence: CASSLGGAETEAFF. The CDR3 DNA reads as TGCGCCAGCAGCTTGGGGGGCGCAGAGACTGAAGCTTTCTTT.